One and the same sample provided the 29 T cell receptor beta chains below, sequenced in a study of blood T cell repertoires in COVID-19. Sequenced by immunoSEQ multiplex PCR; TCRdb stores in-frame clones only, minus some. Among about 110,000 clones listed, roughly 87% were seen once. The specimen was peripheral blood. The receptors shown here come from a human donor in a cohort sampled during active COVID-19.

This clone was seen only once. CDR3 region: CASSPVGLADTQYF. CDR3 DNA sequence: TGTGCCAGCTCACCGGTGGGACTAGCAGATACGCAGTATTTT. The V call is TRBV18, the J call TRBJ2-3, with 8 bases fitting TRBD2. This CDR3 has 14 amino acids. The germline CDR1 and CDR2 sequences are KGHSH and LQKENI. Trimming took 3 bases from V and 4 from J; bases not matched to a gene: 3.

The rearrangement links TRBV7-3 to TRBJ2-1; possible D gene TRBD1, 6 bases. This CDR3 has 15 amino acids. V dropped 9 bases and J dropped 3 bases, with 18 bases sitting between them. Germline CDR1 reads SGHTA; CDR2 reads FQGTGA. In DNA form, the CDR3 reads TGTGCCAGTTCCGAAGGGCAGGGGAACTACAATGAGCAGTTCTTC. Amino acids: CASSEGQGNYNEQFF. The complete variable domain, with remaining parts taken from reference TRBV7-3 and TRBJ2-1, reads GAGVSQTPSNKVTEKGKYVELRCDPISGHTALYWYRQSLGQGPEFLIYFQGTGAADDSGLPNDRFFAVRPEGSVSTLKIQRTERGDSAVYLCASSEGQGNYNEQFFGPGTRLTVL.

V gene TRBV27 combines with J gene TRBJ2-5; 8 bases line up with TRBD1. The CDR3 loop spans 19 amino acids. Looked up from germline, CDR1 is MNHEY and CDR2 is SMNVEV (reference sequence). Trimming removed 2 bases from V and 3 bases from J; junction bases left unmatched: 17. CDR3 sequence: CASSLGAVSPWDRKETQYF. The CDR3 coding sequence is TGTGCCAGCAGTTTAGGGGCGGTTTCCCCCTGGGACAGGAAAGAGACCCAGTACTTC.

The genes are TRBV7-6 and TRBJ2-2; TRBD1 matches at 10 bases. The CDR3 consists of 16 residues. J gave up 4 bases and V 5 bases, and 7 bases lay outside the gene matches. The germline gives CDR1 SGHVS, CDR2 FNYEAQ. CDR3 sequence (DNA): TGTGCCAGCAGCACTGGGACAGGGGTGGGCACCGGGGAGCTGTTTTTT. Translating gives CASSTGTGVGTGELFF.

CDR3 amino acids: CASSNKGQESEKLFF. In DNA form, the CDR3 reads TGTGCCAGCAGTAATAAGGGACAGGAGTCTGAAAAACTGTTTTTT. The rearrangement uses TRBV6-6 and TRBJ1-4, with TRBD1 matching 8 bases. The germline V gene encodes CDR1 MNHNY and CDR2 SVGAGI (reference sequence). The CDR3 consists of 15 residues. J lost 7 bases, V lost 5 bases, and 9 bases had no gene match.

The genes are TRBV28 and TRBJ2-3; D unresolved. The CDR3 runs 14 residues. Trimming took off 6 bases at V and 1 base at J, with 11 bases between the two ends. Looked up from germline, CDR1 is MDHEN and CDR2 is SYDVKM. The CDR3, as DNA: TGTGCCAGCAGAACTGATGATGGCACAGATACGCAGTATTTT. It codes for CASRTDDGTDTQYF.

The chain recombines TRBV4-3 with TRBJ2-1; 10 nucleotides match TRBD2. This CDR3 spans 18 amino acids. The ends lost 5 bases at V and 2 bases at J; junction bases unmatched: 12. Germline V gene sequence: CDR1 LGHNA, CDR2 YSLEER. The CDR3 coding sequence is TGCGCCAGCAGCACCCGGCACGGACTAGCGGAGACCTACAATGAGCAGTTCTTC. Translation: CASSTRHGLAETYNEQFF.

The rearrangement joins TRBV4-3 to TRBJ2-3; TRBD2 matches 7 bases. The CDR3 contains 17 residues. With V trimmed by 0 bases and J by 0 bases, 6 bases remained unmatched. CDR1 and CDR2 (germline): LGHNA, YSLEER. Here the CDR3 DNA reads TGCGCCAGCAGCCAAGAGATCGCTAGCGGTAGCACAGATACGCAGTATTTT. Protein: CASSQEIASGSTDTQYF.

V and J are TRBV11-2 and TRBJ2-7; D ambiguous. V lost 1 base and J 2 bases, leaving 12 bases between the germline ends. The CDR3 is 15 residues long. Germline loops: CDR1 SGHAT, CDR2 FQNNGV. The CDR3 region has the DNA TGTGCCAGCAGCTTAGTGACACTTCCGACCTACGAGCAGTACTTC. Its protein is CASSLVTLPTYEQYF.

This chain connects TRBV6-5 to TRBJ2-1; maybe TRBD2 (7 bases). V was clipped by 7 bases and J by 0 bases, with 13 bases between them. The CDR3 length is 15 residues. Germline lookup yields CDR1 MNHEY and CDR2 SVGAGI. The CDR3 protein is CASKGGGSSYNEQFF. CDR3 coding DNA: TGTGCCAGCAAGGGGGGAGGGAGCTCCTACAATGAGCAGTTCTTC.

The CDR3 region has the DNA TGTGCCAGTAGTATAAATCCGCTAGCGGGGGGTTTGTTAACCTTTTCGAACACCGGGGAGCTGTTTTTT. It codes for CASSINPLAGGLLTFSNTGELFF. This chain links TRBV19 with TRBJ2-2; 11 nucleotides agree with TRBD2. The germline V gene has CDR1 LNHDA and CDR2 SQIVND (reference sequence). The V gene end was trimmed by 2 bases and the J gene end by 0 bases; junction bases not matched to a gene: 20. The CDR3 consists of 23 residues.

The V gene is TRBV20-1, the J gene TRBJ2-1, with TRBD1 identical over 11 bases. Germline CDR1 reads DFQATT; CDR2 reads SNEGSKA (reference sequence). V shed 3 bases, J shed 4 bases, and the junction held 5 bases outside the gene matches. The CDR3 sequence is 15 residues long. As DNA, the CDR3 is TGCAGTGCTAGTCACTGGGACAGGGGGTACAATGAGCAGTTCTTC. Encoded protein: CSASHWDRGYNEQFF.

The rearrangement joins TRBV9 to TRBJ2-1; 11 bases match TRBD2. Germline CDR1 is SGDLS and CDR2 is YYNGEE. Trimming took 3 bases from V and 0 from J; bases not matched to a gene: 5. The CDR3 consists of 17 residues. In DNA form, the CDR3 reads TGTGCCAGCAGCGGTATTAGCGGGAGGGTCTCCTACAATGAGCAGTTCTTC. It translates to CASSGISGRVSYNEQFF. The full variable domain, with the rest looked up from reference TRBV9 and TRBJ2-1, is DSGVTQTPKHLITATGQRVTLRCSPRSGDLSVYWYQQSLDQGLQFLIQYYNGEERAKGNILERFSAQQFPDLHSELNLSSLELGDSALYFCASSGISGRVSYNEQFFGPGTRLTVL.

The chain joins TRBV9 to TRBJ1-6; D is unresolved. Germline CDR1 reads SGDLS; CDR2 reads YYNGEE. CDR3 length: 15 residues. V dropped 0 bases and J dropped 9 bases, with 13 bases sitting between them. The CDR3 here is CASSVAPGSGSPLHF. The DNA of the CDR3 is TGTGCCAGCAGCGTAGCGCCTGGTAGTGGTTCACCCCTCCACTTT.

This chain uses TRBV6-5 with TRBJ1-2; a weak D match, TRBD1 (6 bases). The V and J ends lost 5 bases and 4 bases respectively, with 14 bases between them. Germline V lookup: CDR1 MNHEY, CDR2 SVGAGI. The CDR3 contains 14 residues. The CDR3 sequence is CASSPGARGYGYTF. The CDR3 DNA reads TGTGCCAGCAGTCCAGGGGCCAGGGGCTATGGCTACACCTTC.

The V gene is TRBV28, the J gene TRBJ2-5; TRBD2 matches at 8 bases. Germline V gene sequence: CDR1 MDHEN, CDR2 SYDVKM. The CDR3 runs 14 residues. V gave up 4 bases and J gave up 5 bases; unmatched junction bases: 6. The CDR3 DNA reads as TGTGCCAGCAGTTCGGGACTAGGGCGGGAGACCCAGTACTTC. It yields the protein CASSSGLGRETQYF.

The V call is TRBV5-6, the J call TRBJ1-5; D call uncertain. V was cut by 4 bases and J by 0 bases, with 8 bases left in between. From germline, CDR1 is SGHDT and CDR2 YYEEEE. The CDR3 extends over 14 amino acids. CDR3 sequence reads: CASSRRGSNQPQHF. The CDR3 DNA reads TGTGCCAGCAGCAGGCGGGGTAGCAATCAGCCCCAGCATTTT.

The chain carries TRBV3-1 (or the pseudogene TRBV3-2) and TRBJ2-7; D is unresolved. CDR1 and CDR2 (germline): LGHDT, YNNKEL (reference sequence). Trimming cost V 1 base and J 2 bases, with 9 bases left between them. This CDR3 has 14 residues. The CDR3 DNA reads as TGTGCCAGCAGCCAAGGTTTCCTAGCCTACGAGCAGTACTTC. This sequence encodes CASSQGFLAYEQYF.

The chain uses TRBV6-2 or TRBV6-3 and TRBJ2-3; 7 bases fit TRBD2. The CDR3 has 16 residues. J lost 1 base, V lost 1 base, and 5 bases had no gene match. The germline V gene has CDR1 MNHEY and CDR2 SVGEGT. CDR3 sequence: CASSYWGRAGTDTQYF. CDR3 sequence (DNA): TGTGCCAGCAGTTACTGGGGGAGGGCCGGCACAGATACGCAGTATTTT.

The CDR3: CASSYSENTGELFF. The CDR3 region has the DNA TGTGCCAGCAGCTATAGCGAGAACACCGGGGAGCTGTTTTTT. V gene TRBV5-4 combines with J gene TRBJ2-2, with D possibly matching TRBD2 (5 bases). The length of the CDR3 is 14 residues. The V end lost 3 bases, the J end lost 1 base, and 7 bases lay between the germline ends. Germline CDR1 reads SGHNT; CDR2 reads YYREEE (reference sequence).

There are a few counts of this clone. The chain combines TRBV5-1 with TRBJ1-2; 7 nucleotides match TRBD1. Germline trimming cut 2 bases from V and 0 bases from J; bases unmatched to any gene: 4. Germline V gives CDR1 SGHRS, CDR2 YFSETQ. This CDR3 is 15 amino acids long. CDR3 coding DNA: TGCGCCAGCAGCTTTACAGGGGAAGCTAACTATGGCTACACCTTC. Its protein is CASSFTGEANYGYTF.

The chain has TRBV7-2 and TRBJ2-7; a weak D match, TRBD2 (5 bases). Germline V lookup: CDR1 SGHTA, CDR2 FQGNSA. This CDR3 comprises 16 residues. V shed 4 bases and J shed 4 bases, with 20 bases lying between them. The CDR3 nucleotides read TGTGCCAGCAGCTCCCGAGCGGACCCAAGCCCTTACGAGCAGTACTTC. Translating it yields CASSSRADPSPYEQYF.

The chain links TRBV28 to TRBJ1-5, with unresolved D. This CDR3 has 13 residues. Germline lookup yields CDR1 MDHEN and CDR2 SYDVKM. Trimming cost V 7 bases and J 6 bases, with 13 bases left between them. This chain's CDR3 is CASTTGYSQPQHF. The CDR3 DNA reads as TGTGCCAGCACCACGGGTTACTCTCAGCCCCAGCATTTT.

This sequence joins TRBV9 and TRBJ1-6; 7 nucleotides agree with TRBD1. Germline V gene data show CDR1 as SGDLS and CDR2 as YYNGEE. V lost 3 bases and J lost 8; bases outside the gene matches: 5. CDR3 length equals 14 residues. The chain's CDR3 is CASSATTGDSPLHF. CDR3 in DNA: TGTGCCAGCAGCGCGACTACAGGGGATTCACCCCTCCACTTT.

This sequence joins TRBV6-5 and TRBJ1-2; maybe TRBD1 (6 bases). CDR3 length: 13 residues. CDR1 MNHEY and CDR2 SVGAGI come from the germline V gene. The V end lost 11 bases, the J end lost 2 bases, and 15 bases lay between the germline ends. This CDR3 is CARLTDRNYGYTF. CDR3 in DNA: TGTGCCCGACTCACGGACAGAAACTATGGCTACACCTTC.

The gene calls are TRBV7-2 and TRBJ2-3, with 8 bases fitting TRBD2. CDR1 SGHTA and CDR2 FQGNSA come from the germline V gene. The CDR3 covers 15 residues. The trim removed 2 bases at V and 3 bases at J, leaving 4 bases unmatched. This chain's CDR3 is CASSLSGSWTDTQYF. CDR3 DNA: TGTGCCAGCAGCTTAAGCGGGAGCTGGACAGATACGCAGTATTTT.

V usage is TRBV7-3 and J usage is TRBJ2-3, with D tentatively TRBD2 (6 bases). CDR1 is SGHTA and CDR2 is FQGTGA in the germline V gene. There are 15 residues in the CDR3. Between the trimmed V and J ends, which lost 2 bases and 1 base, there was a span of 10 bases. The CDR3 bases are TGTGCCAGCAGCTTATTACTAGCCGGCACAGATACGCAGTATTTT. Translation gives CASSLLLAGTDTQYF.

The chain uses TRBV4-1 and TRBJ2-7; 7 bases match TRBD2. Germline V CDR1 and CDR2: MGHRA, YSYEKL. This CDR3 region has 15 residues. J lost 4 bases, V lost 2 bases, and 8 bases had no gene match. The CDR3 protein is CASSQSGRATYEQYF. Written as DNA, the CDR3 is TGCGCCAGCAGCCAAAGTGGGAGGGCCACGTACGAGCAGTACTTC.

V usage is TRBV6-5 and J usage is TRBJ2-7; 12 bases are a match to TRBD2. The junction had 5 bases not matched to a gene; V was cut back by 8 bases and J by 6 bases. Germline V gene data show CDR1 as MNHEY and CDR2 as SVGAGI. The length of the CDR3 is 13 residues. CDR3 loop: CASLLAGGGEQYF. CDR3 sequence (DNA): TGTGCCAGCCTACTAGCGGGGGGAGGCGAGCAGTACTTC.